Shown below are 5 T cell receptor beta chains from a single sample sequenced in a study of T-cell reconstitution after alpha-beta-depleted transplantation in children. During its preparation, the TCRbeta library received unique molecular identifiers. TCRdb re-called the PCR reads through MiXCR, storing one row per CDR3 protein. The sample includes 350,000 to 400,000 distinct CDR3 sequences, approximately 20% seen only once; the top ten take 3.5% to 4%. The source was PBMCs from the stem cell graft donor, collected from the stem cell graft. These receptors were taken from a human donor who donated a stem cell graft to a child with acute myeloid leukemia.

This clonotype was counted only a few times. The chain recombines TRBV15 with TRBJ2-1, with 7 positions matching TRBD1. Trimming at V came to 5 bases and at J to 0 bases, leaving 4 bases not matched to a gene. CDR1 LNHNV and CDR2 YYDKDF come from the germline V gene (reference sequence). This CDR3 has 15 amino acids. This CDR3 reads CATSARQGSYNEQFF. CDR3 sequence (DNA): TGTGCCACCAGCGCCCGACAGGGCTCCTACAATGAGCAGTTCTTC.

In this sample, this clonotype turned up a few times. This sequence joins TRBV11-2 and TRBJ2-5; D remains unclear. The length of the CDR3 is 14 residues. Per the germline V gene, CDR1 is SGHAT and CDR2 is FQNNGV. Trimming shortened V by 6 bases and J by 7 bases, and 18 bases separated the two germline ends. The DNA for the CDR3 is TGTGCCAGCAGTCAACGCCCATACAATGGGACCCAGTACTTC. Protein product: CASSQRPYNGTQYF.

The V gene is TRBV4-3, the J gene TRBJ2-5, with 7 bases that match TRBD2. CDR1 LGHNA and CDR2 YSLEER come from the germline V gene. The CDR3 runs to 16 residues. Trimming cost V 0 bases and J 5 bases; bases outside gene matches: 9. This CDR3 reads CASSQDWGGRWETQYF. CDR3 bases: TGCGCCAGCAGCCAAGATTGGGGGGGTAGGTGGGAGACCCAGTACTTC.

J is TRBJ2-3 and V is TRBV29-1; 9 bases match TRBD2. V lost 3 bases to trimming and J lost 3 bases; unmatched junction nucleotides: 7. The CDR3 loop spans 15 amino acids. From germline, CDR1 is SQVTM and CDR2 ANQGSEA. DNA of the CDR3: TGCAGCGTTGATCAAGCGGGAGGTAGGACAGATACGCAGTATTTT. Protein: CSVDQAGGRTDTQYF.

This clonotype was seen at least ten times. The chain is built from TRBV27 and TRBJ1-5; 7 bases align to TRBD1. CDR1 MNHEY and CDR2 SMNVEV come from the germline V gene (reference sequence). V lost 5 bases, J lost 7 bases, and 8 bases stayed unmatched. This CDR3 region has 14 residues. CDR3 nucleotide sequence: TGTGCCAGCAGTCGAGGGGGCGGGGGACAGCCCCAGCATTTT. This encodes CASSRGGGGQPQHF.